These T cell receptor beta chains were read from a single sample in a study of cytomegalovirus exposure and HLA in healthy donors. Clones were read by immunoSEQ multiplex PCR, and TCRdb kept only the in-frame ones, dropping some. The sample comprises about 220,000 clones, just under 90% of which are singletons, and about 2.8% rests with the top ten. The sample taken for sequencing was PBMCs. The receptors originated from a young man in good health and CMV-seronegative. The CDR3 runs from the conserved cysteine through the conserved F or W. The D gene is left open where the match is weak. Only some rows state a clone size, as once, few, many or a class for expanded clones.

d_gene,abundance,j_gene,v_gene,CDR3nt,CDR3aa
NA,NA,TRBJ2-7,TRBV6-6,TGTGCCAGCAGTTACGACTCTGAGCAGTACTTC,CASSYDSEQYF
TRBD2,NA,TRBJ2-3,TRBV19,TGTGCCAGTAGTAGACTAGCGGGGACAGATACGCAGTATTTT,CASSRLAGTDTQYF
TRBD2,NA,TRBJ2-1,TRBV19,TGTGCCAGTAGCGGAGCGGGAGGGCCCTACAATGAGCAGTTCTTC,CASSGAGGPYNEQFF
NA,NA,TRBJ2-1,TRBV4-3,TGCGCCAGCAGCCAAGTGGTGCGGGGCAGCTCCTACAATGAGCAGTTCTTC,CASSQVVRGSSYNEQFF
TRBD1,NA,TRBJ2-7,TRBV5-1,TGCGCCAGCAGCTTGGGAGGGGGCGCTCCCCACGAGCAGTACTTC,CASSLGGGAPHEQYF
TRBD2,NA,TRBJ2-3,TRBV9,TGTGCCAGCAGCCCCCCGACTAGCTCTCTGGATACGCAGTATTTT,CASSPPTSSLDTQYF
NA,once,TRBJ2-1,TRBV5-1,TGCGCCAGCAGCTTGGGACCGCAGGGAAATGAGCAGTTCTTC,CASSLGPQGNEQFF
TRBD2,NA,TRBJ2-1,TRBV7-2,TGTGCCAGCAGCTTAATCGGGAGGGCCGACGGGAATGAGCAGTTCTTC,CASSLIGRADGNEQFF
TRBD1,once,TRBJ2-7,TRBV6-5,TGTGCCAGCAGCGGGGGGGACAGGGGTTTCTACGAGCAGTACTTC,CASSGGDRGFYEQYF
NA,NA,TRBJ2-7,TRBV6-5,TGTGCCAGCAGTTACTCCCTGGCAGGGGCCTACGAGCAGTACTTC,CASSYSLAGAYEQYF
TRBD2,NA,TRBJ2-1,TRBV28,TGTGCCAGCAGTGACACTAGCGGGGCCTACAATGAGCAGTTCTTC,CASSDTSGAYNEQFF
NA,few,TRBJ1-1,TRBV7-6,TGTGCCAGCAGCTTTCGCGCGGGGACTGAAGCTTTCTTT,CASSFRAGTEAFF
NA,NA,TRBJ2-4,TRBV19,TGTGCCAGTACCCCTGATCGGGGAGCCAAAAACATTCAGTACTTC,CASTPDRGAKNIQYF
NA,NA,TRBJ1-2,TRBV2,TGTGCCAGCAGTGAAGGTTGGGGGGGGTTCTATGGCTACACCTTC,CASSEGWGGFYGYTF
TRBD2,NA,TRBJ2-5,TRBV6-5,TGTGCCAGCAGTTACCGCCGGGGAGGGAGGGACCAGTACTTC,CASSYRRGGRDQYF
NA,NA,TRBJ2-3,TRBV2,TGTGCCAGCGGTAGGGGGACAGATACGCAGTATTTT,CASGRGTDTQYF
TRBD1,NA,TRBJ1-6,TRBV28,TGTGCCAGCAGTTTAGGAAAGGGGGCAATTGATAATTCACCCCTCCACTTT,CASSLGKGAIDNSPLHF
NA,NA,TRBJ2-2,TRBV9,TGTGCCAGCAGCGTAGGTTCAAGTAATTCAGCCGGGGAGCTGTTTTTT,CASSVGSSNSAGELFF
TRBD1,NA,TRBJ1-2,TRBV28,TGTGCCCTAGGACAGGGGGGCTCTAACTATGGCTACACCTTC,CALGQGGSNYGYTF
TRBD1,few,TRBJ1-2,TRBV5-8,TGTGCCAGCAGCATACCCGACAGGGACTATGGCTACACCTTC,CASSIPDRDYGYTF
NA,NA,TRBJ1-2,TRBV5-6,TGTGCCAGCAGCTTCGGCCAGGCGGGCTACACCTTC,CASSFGQAGYTF
NA,once,TRBJ2-3,TRBV10-1,TGCGCCAGCAGTGAGACAGGGATCGGCACAGATACGCAGTATTTT,CASSETGIGTDTQYF
NA,NA,TRBJ2-2,TRBV10-3,TGTGCCATCTCATCCCATAGTGGGGGGGCACACACCGGGGAGCTGTTTTTT,CAISSHSGGAHTGELFF
TRBD2,NA,TRBJ2-1,TRBV4-3,TGCGCCAGCAGCCAGTTAACGGGGGGCTACAATGAGCAGTTCTTC,CASSQLTGGYNEQFF
NA,NA,TRBJ2-1,TRBV7-9,TGTGCCAGCAGCTTACCCCGGGACAACTACAATGAGCAGTTCTTC,CASSLPRDNYNEQFF
NA,NA,TRBJ2-5,TRBV7-6,TGTGCCAGCAGCCCTTACCGGGGCCAAGAGACCCAGTACTTC,CASSPYRGQETQYF
TRBD2,NA,TRBJ2-2,TRBV2,TGTGCCAGCAGCGGGGGAAGCGGGACCCCCGGGGAGCTGTTTTTT,CASSGGSGTPGELFF
TRBD1,once,TRBJ2-7,TRBV12-5,TGTGCTAGGCCTCATAATGACAGGGTCTACGAGCAGTACTTC,CARPHNDRVYEQYF
NA,NA,TRBJ1-3,TRBV14,TGTGCCAGCAGCCAATCCAGGGGCTCTGGAAACACCATATATTTT,CASSQSRGSGNTIYF
NA,NA,TRBJ2-7,TRBV10-1,TGCGCCAGCAGCACAGAGGGTTGGGGCGAGCAGTACTTC,CASSTEGWGEQYF
NA,NA,TRBJ1-1,TRBV7-9,TGTGCCAGCAGCTTAGGGGAGGGCAGATTAGCTTTCTTT,CASSLGEGRLAFF
NA,NA,TRBJ1-5,TRBV7-2,TGTGCCAGCAGCTTAAGTTGGGGGGAGAGTCAGCCCCAGCATTTT,CASSLSWGESQPQHF
TRBD2,NA,TRBJ2-1,TRBV7-9,TGTGCCAGCAGCTTACCGGAGGGACTAGCGGGGACTAATGAGCAGTTCTTC,CASSLPEGLAGTNEQFF
NA,NA,TRBJ1-1,TRBV6-1,TGTGCCAGCTCACGATCTATCGGGGGGACTGAAGCTTTCTTT,CASSRSIGGTEAFF
TRBD1,NA,TRBJ1-3,TRBV5-1,TGCGCCAGCAGCTCTACCCGACAGGGGGCTACTCTTTCTGGAAACACCATATATTTT,CASSSTRQGATLSGNTIYF
NA,NA,TRBJ1-1,TRBV6-1,TGTGCCAGCAGATCTGCGGACAGAAACACTGAAGCTTTCTTT,CASRSADRNTEAFF
TRBD1,once,TRBJ2-5,TRBV7-8,TGTGCCAGCAGCTTAGACAGGGGGCTGGGGACCCAGTACTTC,CASSLDRGLGTQYF
NA,NA,TRBJ2-7,TRBV7-8,TGTGCCAGCAGCCTAGAGTGGGCCTCCTACGAGCAGTACTTC,CASSLEWASYEQYF
NA,NA,TRBJ2-1,TRBV4-3,TGCGCCAGCAGCCAAGACTTGAGCACCAACAATGAGCAGTTCTTC,CASSQDLSTNNEQFF
NA,NA,TRBJ2-1,TRBV7-9,TGTGCCAGCAGCTTATCCGGGATCTACAATGAGCAGTTCTTC,CASSLSGIYNEQFF
TRBD2,NA,TRBJ2-5,TRBV19,TGTGCCAGTAGTTGGGGGACTAGCGGGAGTGGAGAGACCCAGTACTTC,CASSWGTSGSGETQYF
NA,NA,TRBJ2-2,TRBV9,TGTGCCAGCAGCGTAGCGGACACCGGGGAGCTGTTTTTT,CASSVADTGELFF
TRBD1,NA,TRBJ1-1,TRBV28,TGTGCCAGCAGTCTTAGGGGGCTAGGGGTTTGGACTGAAGCTTTCTTT,CASSLRGLGVWTEAFF
NA,NA,TRBJ1-5,TRBV21-1,TGTGCCAGCAGCGAAGACAGGGTCCATCAGCCCCAGCATTTT,CASSEDRVHQPQHF
NA,NA,TRBJ2-3,TRBV2,TGTGCCAGCCGGGGTCGCATCCTGACAGATACGCAGTATTTT,CASRGRILTDTQYF
TRBD1,NA,TRBJ2-7,TRBV14,TGTGCCAGCAGCCACACTGGACAGGAACTCTACGAGCAGTACTTC,CASSHTGQELYEQYF
TRBD2,few,TRBJ2-1,TRBV19,TGTGCCAGTAGTATTAGCGGGAGTTACAATGAGCAGTTCTTC,CASSISGSYNEQFF